This T cell receptor beta chain was recorded in a study of radiation and T cells in renal cell carcinoma. As for the study in general: Nephrectomy followed 15 Gy stereotactic body radiation by 4 weeks.

Measured with immunoSEQ multiplex PCR; TCRdb has only the in-frame clones, and not every one. The table includes tens of thousands of clones, about 79% detected once. Regarding time point: baseline pretreatment blood. Treatment noted: 15 Gy SBRT to primary tumor, nephrectomy 4 weeks later. The tumor was a clear cell renal cell carcinoma. The input for sequencing was blood, taken from a patient whose treatment included radiotherapy and nephrectomy. The receptor was derived from a man between 60 and 75 years old with renal cell carcinoma.

The CDR3 spells CASSRMSREDGYTF. Here the CDR3 DNA reads TGTGCCAGTAGTAGAATGTCCAGGGAGGATGGCTACACCTTC. The rearrangement links TRBV19 to TRBJ1-2, with D possibly being TRBD1 (5 bases). Trimming cost V 4 bases and J 6 bases, with 15 bases left between them. The CDR3 spans 14 residues. Germline-derived CDR1 and CDR2 are LNHDA and SQIVND (reference sequence).